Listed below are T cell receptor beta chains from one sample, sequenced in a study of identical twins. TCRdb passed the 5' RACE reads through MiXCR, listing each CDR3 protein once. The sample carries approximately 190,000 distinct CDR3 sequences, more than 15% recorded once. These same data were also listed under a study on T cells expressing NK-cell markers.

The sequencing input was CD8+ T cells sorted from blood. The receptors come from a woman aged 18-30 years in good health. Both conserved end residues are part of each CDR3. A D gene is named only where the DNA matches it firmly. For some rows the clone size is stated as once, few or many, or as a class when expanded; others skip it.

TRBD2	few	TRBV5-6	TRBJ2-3	TGTGCCAGCAGTACCAGGGACTATGTCCCAGATACGCAGTATTTT	CASSTRDYVPDTQYF
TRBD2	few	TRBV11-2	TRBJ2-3	TGTGCCAGCAGCCGAGAGAGGCCGCTAGCGGTTACCGGGGGAGATACGCAGTATTTT	CASSRERPLAVTGGDTQYF
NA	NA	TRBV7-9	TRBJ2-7	TGTGCCAGCAGTCAGAAGTTCGACGAGCAGTACTTC	CASSQKFDEQYF
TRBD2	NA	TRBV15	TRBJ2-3	TGTGCCACCAGCAGCCGGACTAGCGGCACAGATACGCAGTATTTT	CATSSRTSGTDTQYF
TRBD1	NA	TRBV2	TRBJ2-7	TGTGCCAGGGACAACCGGGACAGGGAAACCGAGCAGTACTTC	CARDNRDRETEQYF
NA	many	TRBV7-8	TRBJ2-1	TGTGCCAGCAGCTTAGGGGCCCCTCTGGCACCACTCTACAATGAGCAGTTCTTC	CASSLGAPLAPLYNEQFF
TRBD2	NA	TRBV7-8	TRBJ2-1	TGTGCCAGCGATGGGCGGGGGGAGCAGTTCTTC	CASDGRGEQFF
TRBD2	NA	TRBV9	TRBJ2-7	TGTGCCAGCAGTACTAGCGGGGGTTACGAGCAGTACTTC	CASSTSGGYEQYF
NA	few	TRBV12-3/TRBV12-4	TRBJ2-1	TGTGCCAGCACTCCCGGAGGGGGGCTAGCAGATGAGCAGTTCTTC	CASTPGGGLADEQFF
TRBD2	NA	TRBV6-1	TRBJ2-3	TGTGCCAGCAGCATAGCGGGGGGGCGAGGAGATACGCAGTATTTT	CASSIAGGRGDTQYF
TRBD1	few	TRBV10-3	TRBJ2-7	TGTGCCATCAGACCGACAGGGATGATCTACGAGCAGTACTTC	CAIRPTGMIYEQYF
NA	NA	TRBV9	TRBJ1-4	TGTGCCAGCAGCGGGTACGGATCTAATGAAAAACTGTTTTTT	CASSGYGSNEKLFF